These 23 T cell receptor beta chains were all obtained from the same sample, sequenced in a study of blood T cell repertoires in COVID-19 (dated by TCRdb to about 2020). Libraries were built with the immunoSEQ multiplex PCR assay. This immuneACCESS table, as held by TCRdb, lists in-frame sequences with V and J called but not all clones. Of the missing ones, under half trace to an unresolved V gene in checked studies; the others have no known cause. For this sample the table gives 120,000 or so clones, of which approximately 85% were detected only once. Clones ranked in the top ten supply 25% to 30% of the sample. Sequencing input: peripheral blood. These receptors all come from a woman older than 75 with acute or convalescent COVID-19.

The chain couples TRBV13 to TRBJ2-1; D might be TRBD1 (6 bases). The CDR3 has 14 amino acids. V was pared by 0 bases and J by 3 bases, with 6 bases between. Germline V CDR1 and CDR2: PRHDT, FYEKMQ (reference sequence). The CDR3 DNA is TGTGCCAGCAGCTTAGGCAGGGGCTACAATGAGCAGTTCTTC. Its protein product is CASSLGRGYNEQFF.

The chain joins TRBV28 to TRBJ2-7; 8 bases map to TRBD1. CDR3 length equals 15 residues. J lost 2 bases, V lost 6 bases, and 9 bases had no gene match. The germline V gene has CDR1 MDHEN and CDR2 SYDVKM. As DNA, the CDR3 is TGTGCCAGCAGCCGACAGGGGCGAGGAACCTACGAGCAGTACGTC. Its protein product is CASSRQGRGTYEQYV.

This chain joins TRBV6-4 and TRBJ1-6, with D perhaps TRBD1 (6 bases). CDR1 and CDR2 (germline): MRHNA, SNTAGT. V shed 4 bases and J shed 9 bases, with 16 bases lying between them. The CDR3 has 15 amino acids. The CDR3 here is CASSAVNRAGSPLHF. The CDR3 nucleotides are TGTGCCAGCAGTGCAGTGAACAGGGCAGGTTCACCCCTCCACTTT.

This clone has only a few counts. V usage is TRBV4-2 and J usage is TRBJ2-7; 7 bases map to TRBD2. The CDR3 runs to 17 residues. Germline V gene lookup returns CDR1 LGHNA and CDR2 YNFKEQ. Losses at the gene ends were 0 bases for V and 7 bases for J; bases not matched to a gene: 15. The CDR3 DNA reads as TGTGCCAGCAGCCAAGATCGCGCGCAGCGGGGTGGTAGAGAGCAGTACTTC. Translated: CASSQDRAQRGGREQYF.

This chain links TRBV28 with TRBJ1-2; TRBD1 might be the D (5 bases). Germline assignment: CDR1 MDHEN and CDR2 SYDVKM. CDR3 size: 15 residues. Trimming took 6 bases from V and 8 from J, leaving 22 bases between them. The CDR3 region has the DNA TGTGCCAGCAGCCCTCATAAGACAGTCCCCGTGGGCTACACCTTC. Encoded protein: CASSPHKTVPVGYTF.

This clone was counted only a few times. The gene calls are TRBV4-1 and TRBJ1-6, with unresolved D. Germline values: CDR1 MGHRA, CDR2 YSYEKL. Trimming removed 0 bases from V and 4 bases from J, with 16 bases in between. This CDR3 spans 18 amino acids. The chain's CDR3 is CASSQDKEGIAYNSPLHF. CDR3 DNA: TGCGCCAGCAGCCAAGATAAGGAGGGTATAGCGTATAATTCACCCCTCCACTTT.

The CDR3 nucleotides read TGCGCCAGCAGCTTGGTCGGGACAGGGGACAATGAGCAGTTCTTC. Its protein is CASSLVGTGDNEQFF. This sequence joins TRBV5-1 and TRBJ2-1; 10 bases align to TRBD1. The CDR3 totals 15 residues. Germline-derived CDR1 and CDR2 are SGHRS and YFSETQ. Trimming at V came to 0 bases and at J to 5 bases, leaving 2 bases not matched to a gene.

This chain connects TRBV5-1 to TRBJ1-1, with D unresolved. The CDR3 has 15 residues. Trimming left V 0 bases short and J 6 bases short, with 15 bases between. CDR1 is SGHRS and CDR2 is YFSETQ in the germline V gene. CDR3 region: CASSLASGRRAEAFF. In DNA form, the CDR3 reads TGCGCCAGCAGCTTGGCTTCGGGGAGGAGGGCTGAAGCTTTCTTT.

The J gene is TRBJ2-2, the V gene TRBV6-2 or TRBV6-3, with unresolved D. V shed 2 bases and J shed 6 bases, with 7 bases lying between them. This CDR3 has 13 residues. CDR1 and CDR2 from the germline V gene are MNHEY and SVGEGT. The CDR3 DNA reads TGTGCCAGCAGTTACCCCCGAGCCGGGGAGCTGTTTTTT. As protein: CASSYPRAGELFF.

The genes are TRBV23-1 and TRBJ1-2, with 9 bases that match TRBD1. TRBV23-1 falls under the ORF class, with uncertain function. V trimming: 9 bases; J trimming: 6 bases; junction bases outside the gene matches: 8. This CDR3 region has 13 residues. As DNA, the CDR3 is TGCGCCAGTCGGTGGACAGGGGCTGATGGCTACACCTTC. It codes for CASRWTGADGYTF.

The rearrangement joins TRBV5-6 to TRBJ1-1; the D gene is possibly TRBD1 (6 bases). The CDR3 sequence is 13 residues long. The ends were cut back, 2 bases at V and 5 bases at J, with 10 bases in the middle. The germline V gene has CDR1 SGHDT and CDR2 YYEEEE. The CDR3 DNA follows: TGTGCCAGCAGCTTAACAGGGAAAACTGAAGCTTTCTTT. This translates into CASSLTGKTEAFF.

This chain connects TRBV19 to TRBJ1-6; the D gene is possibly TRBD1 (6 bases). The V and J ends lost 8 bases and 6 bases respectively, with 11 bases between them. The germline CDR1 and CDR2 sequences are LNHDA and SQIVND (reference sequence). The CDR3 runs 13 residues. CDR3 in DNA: TGTGCCAGTTCTGGACAGAGTAATTCACCCCTCCACTTT. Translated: CASSGQSNSPLHF.

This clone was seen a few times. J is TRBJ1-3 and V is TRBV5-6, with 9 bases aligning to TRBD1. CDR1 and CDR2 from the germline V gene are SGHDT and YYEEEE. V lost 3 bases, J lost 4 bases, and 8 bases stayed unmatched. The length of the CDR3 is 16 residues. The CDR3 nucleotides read TGTGCCAGCAGCTCTCGAAGCGGACAGGGGGGAAACACCATATATTTT. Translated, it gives CASSSRSGQGGNTIYF.

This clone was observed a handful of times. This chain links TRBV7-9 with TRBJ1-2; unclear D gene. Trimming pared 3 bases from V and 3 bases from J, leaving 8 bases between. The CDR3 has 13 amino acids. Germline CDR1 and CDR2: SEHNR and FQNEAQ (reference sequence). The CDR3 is CASSFGEDYGYTF. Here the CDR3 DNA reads TGTGCCAGCAGCTTTGGAGAAGACTATGGCTACACCTTC.

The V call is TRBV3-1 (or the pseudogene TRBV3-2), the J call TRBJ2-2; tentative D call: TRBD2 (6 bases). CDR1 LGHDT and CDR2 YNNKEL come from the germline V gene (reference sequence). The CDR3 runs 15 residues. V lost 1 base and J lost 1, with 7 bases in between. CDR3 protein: CASSQAGGNTGELFF. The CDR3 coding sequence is TGTGCCAGCAGCCAAGCCGGGGGGAACACCGGGGAGCTGTTTTTT.

This CDR3 is CASRSPRGLKGKLFF. DNA for the CDR3: TGTGCCAGCAGGTCTCCCAGGGGGCTAAAAGGAAAACTGTTTTTT. The chain has TRBV6-6 and TRBJ1-4, with 8 bases fitting TRBD1. Per germline, CDR1 MNHNY and CDR2 SVGAGI (reference sequence). V shed 6 bases, J shed 10 bases, and the junction held 13 bases outside the gene matches. This CDR3 has 15 amino acids.

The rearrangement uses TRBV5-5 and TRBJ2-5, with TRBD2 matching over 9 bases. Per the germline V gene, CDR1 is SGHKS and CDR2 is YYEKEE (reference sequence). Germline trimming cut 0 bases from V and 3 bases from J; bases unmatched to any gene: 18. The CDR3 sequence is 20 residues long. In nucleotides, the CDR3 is TGTGCCAGCAGCTTGGAAGATCAGCGGGGGGCCGCAACGGTCGAAGAGACCCAGTACTTC. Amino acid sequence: CASSLEDQRGAATVEETQYF.

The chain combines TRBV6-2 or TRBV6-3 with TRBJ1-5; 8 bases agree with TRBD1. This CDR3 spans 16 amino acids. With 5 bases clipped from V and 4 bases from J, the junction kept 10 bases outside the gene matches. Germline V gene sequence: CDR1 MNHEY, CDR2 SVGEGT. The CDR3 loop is CASSHPGQVLNQPQHF. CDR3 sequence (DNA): TGTGCCAGCAGTCATCCGGGACAGGTGCTAAATCAGCCCCAGCATTTT.

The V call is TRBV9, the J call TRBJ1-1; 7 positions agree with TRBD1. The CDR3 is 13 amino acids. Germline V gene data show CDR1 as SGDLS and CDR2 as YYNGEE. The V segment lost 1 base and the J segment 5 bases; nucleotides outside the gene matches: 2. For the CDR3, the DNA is TGTGCCAGCAGCGTACAACAGGGGACTGAAGCTTTCTTT. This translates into CASSVQQGTEAFF.

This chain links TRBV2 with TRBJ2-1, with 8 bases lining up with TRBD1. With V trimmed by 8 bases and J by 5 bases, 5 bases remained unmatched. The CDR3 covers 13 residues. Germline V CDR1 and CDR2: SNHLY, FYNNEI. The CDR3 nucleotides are TGTGCCAGCGGGACAGGTCGGGACAATGAGCAGTTCTTC. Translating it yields CASGTGRDNEQFF.

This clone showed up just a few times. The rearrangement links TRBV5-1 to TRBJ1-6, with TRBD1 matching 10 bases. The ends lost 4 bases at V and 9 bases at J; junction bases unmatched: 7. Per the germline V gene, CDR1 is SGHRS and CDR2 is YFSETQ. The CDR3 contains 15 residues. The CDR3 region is CASSVSGTGVSPLHF. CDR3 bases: TGCGCCAGCAGCGTATCCGGGACAGGGGTTTCACCCCTCCACTTT.

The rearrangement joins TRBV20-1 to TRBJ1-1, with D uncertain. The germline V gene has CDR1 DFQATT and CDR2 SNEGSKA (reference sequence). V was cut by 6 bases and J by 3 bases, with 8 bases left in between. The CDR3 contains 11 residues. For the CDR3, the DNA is TGCAGTGCCCGGGAGGACACTGAAGCTTTCTTT. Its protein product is CSAREDTEAFF.

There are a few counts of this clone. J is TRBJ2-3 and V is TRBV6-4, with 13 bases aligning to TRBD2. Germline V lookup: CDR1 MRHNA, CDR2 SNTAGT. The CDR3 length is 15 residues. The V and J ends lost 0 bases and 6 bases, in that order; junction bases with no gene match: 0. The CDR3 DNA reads TGTGCCAGCAGTGACTCGACTAGCGGGGGGGATACGCAGTATTTT. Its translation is CASSDSTSGGDTQYF.